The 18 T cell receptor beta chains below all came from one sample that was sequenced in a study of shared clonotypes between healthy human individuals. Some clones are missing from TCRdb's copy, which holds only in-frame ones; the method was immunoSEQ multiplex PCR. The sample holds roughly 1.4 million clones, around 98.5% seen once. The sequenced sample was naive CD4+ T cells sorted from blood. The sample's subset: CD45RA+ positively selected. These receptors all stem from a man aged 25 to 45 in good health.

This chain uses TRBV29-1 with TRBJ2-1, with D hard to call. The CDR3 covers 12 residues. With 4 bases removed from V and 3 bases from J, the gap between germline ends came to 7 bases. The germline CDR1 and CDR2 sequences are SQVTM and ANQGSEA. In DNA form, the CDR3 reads TGCAGCGTTGGAGACAACTACAATGAGCAGTTCTTC. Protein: CSVGDNYNEQFF.

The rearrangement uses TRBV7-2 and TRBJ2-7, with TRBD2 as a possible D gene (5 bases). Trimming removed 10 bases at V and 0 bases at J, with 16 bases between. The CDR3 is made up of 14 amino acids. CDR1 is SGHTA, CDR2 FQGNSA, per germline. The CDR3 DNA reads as TGTGCCACAGGACCAGCGGTCACCTCCTACGAGCAGTACTTC. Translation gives CATGPAVTSYEQYF.

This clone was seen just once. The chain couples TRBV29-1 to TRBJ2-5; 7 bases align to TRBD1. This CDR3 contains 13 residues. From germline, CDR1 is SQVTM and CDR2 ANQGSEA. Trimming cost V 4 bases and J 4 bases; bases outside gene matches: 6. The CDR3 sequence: CSVVRGLLETQYF. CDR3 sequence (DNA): TGCAGCGTTGTAAGGGGGCTCTTAGAGACCCAGTACTTC.

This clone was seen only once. The DNA for the CDR3 is TGTGCCAGCAGTTTATTGCGGGAGGTCAGTGAGCAGTTCTTC. Protein sequence: CASSLLREVSEQFF. The J gene is TRBJ2-1, the V gene TRBV28, with 8 nucleotides matching TRBD2. The CDR3 has 14 amino acids. Germline V gene sequence: CDR1 MDHEN, CDR2 SYDVKM. V gave up 1 base and J gave up 9 bases; unmatched junction bases: 5.

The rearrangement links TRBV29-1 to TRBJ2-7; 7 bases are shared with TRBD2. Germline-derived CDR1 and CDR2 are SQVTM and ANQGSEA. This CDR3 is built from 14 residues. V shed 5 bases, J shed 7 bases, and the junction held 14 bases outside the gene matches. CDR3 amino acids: CSVSGRAGPIEQYF. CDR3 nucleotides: TGCAGCGTTAGCGGACGAGCGGGACCGATTGAGCAGTACTTC.

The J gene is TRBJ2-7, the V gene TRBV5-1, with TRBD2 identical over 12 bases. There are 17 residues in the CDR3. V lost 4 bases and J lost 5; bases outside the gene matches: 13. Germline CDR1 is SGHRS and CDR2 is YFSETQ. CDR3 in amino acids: CASSRASGRVGAHEQYF. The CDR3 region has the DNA TGCGCCAGCAGCCGGGCTAGCGGGAGGGTGGGGGCCCACGAGCAGTACTTC.

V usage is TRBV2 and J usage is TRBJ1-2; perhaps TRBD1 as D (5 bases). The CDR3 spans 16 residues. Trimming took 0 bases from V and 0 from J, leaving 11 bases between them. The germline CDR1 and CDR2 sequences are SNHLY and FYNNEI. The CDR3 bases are TGTGCCAGCAGTGAAGCTAACAGGAGTCCTAACTATGGCTACACCTTC. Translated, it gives CASSEANRSPNYGYTF.

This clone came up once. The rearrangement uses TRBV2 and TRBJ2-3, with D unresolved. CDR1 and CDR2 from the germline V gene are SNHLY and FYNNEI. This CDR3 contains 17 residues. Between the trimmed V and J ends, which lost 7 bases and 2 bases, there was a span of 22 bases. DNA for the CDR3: TGTGCCAGCAACCCCGGATTGGGGAAGGCCAACACAGATACGCAGTATTTT. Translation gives CASNPGLGKANTDTQYF.

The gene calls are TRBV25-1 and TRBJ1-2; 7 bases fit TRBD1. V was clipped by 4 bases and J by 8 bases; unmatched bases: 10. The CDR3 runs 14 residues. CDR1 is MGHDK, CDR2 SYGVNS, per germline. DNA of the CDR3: TGTGCCAGCAGTGCCCCAGACAGGGTCCGAGGCTACACCTTC. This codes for CASSAPDRVRGYTF.

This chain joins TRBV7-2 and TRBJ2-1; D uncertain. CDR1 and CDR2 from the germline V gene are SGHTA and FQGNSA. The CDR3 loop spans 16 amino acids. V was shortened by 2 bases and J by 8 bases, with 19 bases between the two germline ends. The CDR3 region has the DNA TGTGCCAGCAGCTTAAGAGTCGGACGCCTACGCGATGAGCAGTTCTTC. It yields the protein CASSLRVGRLRDEQFF.

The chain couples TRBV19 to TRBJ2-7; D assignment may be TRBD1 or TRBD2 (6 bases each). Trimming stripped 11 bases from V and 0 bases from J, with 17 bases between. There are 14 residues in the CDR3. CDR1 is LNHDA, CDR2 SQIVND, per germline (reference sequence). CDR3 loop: CAEWWGAHSYEQYF. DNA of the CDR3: TGTGCCGAGTGGTGGGGGGCCCACTCCTACGAGCAGTACTTC. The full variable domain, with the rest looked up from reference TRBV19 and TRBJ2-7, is DGGITQSPKYLFRKEGQNVTLSCEQNLNHDAMYWYRQDPGQGLRLIYYSQIVNDFQKGDIAEGYSVSREKKESFPLTVTSAQKNPTAFYLCAEWWGAHSYEQYFGPGTRLTVT.

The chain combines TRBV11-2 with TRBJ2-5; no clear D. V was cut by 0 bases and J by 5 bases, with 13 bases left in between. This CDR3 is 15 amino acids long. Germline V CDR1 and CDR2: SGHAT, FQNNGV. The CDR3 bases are TGTGCCAGCAGCTTAGAAGGTTGGATTCGGGAGACCCAGTACTTC. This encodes CASSLEGWIRETQYF.

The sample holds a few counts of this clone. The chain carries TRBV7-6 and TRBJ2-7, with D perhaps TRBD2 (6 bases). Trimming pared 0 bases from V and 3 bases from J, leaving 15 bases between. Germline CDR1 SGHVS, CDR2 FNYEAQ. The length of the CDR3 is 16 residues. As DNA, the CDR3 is TGTGCCAGCAGCTTAGCGGAGGGTGTTACGGTCTACGAGCAGTACTTC. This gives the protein CASSLAEGVTVYEQYF.

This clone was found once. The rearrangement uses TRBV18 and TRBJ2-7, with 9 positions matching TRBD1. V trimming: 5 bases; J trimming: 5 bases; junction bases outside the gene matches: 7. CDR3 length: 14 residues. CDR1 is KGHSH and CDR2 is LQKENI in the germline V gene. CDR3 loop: CASSSITGGDEQYF. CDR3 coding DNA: TGTGCCAGCTCATCGATTACAGGGGGCGACGAGCAGTACTTC. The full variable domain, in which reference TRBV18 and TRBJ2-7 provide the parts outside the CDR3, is NAGVMQNPRHLVRRRGQEARLRCSPMKGHSHVYWYRQLPEEGLKFMVYLQKENIIDESGMPKERFSAEFPKEGPSILRIQQVVRGDSAAYFCASSSITGGDEQYFGPGTRLTVT.

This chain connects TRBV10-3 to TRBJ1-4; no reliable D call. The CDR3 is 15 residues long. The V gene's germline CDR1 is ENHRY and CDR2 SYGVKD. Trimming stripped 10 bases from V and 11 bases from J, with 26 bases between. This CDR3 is CASSEHRDFLEKLFF. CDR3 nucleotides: TGTGCCAGCTCCGAGCACCGGGATTTTTTAGAGAAACTGTTTTTT.

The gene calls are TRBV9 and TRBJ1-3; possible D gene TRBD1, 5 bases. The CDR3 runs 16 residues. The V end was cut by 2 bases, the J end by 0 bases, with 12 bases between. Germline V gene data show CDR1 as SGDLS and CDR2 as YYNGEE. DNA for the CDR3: TGTGCCAGCAGCGTGGAAGGGACGGGCTCTGGAAACACCATATATTTT. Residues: CASSVEGTGSGNTIYF. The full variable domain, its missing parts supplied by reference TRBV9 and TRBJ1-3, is DSGVTQTPKHLITATGQRVTLRCSPRSGDLSVYWYQQSLDQGLQFLIQYYNGEERAKGNILERFSAQQFPDLHSELNLSSLELGDSALYFCASSVEGTGSGNTIYFGEGSWLTVV.

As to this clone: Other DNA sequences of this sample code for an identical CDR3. CDR3 coding DNA: TGTGCCAGCTCACCTCTACTAGCGGGGAGCACAGATACGCAGTATTTT. It specifies CASSPLLAGSTDTQYF. The chain carries TRBV18 and TRBJ2-3; 10 positions match TRBD2. This CDR3 is 16 amino acids long. The V and J ends lost 3 bases and 0 bases, in that order; junction bases with no gene match: 3. Germline-derived CDR1 and CDR2 are KGHSH and LQKENI.

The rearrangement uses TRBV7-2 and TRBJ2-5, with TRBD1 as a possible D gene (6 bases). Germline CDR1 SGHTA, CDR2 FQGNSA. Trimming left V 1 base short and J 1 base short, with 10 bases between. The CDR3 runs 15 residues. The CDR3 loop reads CASSLESGVQETQYF. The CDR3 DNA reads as TGTGCCAGCAGCTTAGAATCAGGGGTCCAAGAGACCCAGTACTTC.